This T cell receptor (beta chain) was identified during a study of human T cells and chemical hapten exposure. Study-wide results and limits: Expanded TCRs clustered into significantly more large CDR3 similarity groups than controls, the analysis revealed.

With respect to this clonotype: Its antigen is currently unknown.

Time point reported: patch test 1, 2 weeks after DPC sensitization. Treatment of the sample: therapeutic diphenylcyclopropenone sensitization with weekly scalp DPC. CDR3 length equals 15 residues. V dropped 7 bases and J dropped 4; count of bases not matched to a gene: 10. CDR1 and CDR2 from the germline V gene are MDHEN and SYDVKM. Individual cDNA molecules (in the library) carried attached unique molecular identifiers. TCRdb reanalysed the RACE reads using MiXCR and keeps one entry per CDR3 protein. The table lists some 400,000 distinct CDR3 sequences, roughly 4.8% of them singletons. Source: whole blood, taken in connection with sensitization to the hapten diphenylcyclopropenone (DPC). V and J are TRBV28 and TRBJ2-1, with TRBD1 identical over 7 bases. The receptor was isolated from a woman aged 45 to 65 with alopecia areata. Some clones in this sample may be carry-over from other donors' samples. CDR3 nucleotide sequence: TGTGCCAGCATCTCCCCCGGGACAGCGTACAATGAGCAGTTCTTC. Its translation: CASISPGTAYNEQFF.